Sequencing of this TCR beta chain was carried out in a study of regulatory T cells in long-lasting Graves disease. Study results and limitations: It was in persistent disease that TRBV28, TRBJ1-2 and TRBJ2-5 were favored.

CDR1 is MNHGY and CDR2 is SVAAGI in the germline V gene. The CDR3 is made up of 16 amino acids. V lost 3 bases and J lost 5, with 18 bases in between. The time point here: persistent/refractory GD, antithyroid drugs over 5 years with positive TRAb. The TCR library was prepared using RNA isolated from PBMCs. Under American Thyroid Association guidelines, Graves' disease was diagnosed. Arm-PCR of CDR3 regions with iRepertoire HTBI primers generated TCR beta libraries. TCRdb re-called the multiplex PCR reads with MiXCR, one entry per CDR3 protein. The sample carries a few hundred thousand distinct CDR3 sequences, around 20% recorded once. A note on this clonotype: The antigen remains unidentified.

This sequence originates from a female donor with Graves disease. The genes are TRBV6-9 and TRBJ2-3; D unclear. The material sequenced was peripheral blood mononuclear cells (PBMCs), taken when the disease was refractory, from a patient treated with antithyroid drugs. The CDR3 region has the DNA TGTGCCAGCAGTTACTCGAAGGTCAGCTGGGAAGATACGCAGTATTTT. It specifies CASSYSKVSWEDTQYF.